This T cell receptor beta chain was sequenced for a study of shared clonotypes between healthy human individuals. The study's findings and limits: It was observed that 5% to 6.5% of naive CD4 clonotypes were shared across a handful of donors. Non-shared clonotypes had lower generation probabilities than clonotypes shared by all four sorted-subset donors. Naive subsets, compared against memory subsets, generally had larger estimated richness values.

The authors loaded approximately 220 ng DNA, 27,000 or so T cell genomes, into sorted-subset replicate PCRs. Sequencing used immunoSEQ multiplex PCR; TCRdb keeps in-frame clones, though not all of them. The data hold some 2.1 million clones, with 85% to 95% observed a single time. The germline V gene encodes CDR1 SGDLS and CDR2 YYNGEE. Between the trimmed V and J ends, which lost 3 bases and 4 bases, there was a span of 13 bases. The CDR3 spans 14 residues. In regard to this clone: Its antigen is not known.

Terminally differentiated effector memory CD45RA+ cells were excluded by CCR7 positive selection of CD45RO-negative cells. The gene calls are TRBV9 and TRBJ2-5; D is perhaps TRBD1 or TRBD2 (5 bases each). Sequencing input: naive CD8+ T cells from PBMCs. The receptor comes from a man younger than 30 in good health. Some clones in this sample may be carry-over from other donors' samples. The CDR3 protein is CASSATGDPETQYF. In DNA form, the CDR3 reads TGTGCCAGCAGCGCTACCGGGGACCCAGAGACCCAGTACTTC.